This T cell receptor (beta chain) comes out of a study of cytomegalovirus exposure and HLA in healthy donors listed by TCRdb under 2017. Background on the whole study: A later analysis indicated that the 90 to 150 validation repertoires were generated on the platform also employed for the roughly 720 repertoires of the first cohort. To predict cytomegalovirus infection status, the study combined high-throughput TCR immunosequencing, statistical association of individual TCRs with disease status, and machine learning. The study aimed to test whether signatures of past pathogen exposure could be identified by cataloging public T cell receptors. Besides the first cohort of some 670 subjects, a separate validation cohort made up of 120 different subjects was used. Paper-wide results and their limitations: A total of 150 to 200 TCR beta chains were listed by the study as associated with cytomegalovirus. The validation cohort had no HLA typing available for a later analysis, so co-occurrence within that cohort was assessed over all 120 or so repertoires. Three of the identified cytomegalovirus-associated TCR beta chains were confirmed in vitro to be specific for cytomegalovirus antigens. The classifier was reported to diagnose cytomegalovirus status with high specificity and sensitivity in both the original cohort and the validation cohort. Subsequent analysis determined that TCRs grouped into clusters in the first cohort also showed a tendency toward co-occurrence across the 130 or so validation repertoires, and 85% to 95% of cluster scores exceeded 0. Most TCR sequences were observed very rarely across donors, whereas some public TCRs were present in many individuals. The authors suggested that the approach could potentially be extended to other disease states and immunological phenotypes.

Libraries were made using the immunoSEQ multiplex PCR assay. In the original analysis: To diagnose cytomegalovirus status from the catalog of TCR beta chain sequences, a statistical classification framework was built. The table was pulled from immuneACCESS by TCRdb, which kept in-frame rearrangements only. Such tables lose some clones; where checked, under half of the loss comes from unresolved V genes, and the rest has no known cause. D and trimming come from the DNA, and the V and J calls and clone size come from that table. Counted in this sample were fewer than 200,000 clones; 86% of them appeared once. The ten biggest clones cover approximately 2% of the sample. V and J lose 5 bases and 2 bases, and a span of 10 bases separates them. Counted from cysteine to phenylalanine, this CDR3 has 14 amino acids. Just CDR3 DNA is preserved here, 42 bases in frame from base 1. The germline V gene (reference sequence) supplies CDR1 MNHEY and CDR2 SMNVEV.

Donors formed part of the validation cohort, which comprised 120 subjects and was distinct from the first cohort of roughly 600 subjects. Comment on this clone: Its antigen remains unidentified. No base-level quality is on record; no much larger clone is a single base apart. The same CDR3 can be traced to other DNA sequences in this sample.

The source is a woman between 18 and 30 years old in good health and CMV-seronegative. The chain joins TRBV27 to TRBJ1-3; TRBD1 could be the D gene, as 5 bases match. What was sequenced was PBMCs. The CDR3 protein is CASSPLGAGNTIYF. The nucleotide sequence is given as TGTGCCAGCAGTCCGTTAGGGGCTGGAAACACCATATATTTT.